Presented here are 24 T cell receptor beta chains from one specimen sequenced in a study of T-cell memory formation after mild COVID-19. One entry per CDR3 protein, called by TCRdb with MiXCR from the 5' RACE reads. The repertoire holds about 540,000 distinct CDR3 sequences, with about a fifth as singletons. The source material was PBMCs or a T cell subset sorted from them (not recorded which). Source of these receptors: an adult woman who had mild COVID-19 (a few samples of this study predate the infection). Cell type and time point are not known.

The table lists this clonotype with a few counts. The genes are TRBV5-4 and TRBJ1-1; D gene unclear. The CDR3 covers 15 residues. V lost 1 base to trimming and J lost 1 base, with 11 bases between them. Germline V gives CDR1 SGHNT, CDR2 YYREEE (reference sequence). The CDR3 DNA reads TGTGCCAGCAGCTTGCAAGGGATGCCGAACACTGAAGCTTTCTTT. This translates into CASSLQGMPNTEAFF. Drawing the rest from reference TRBV5-4 and TRBJ1-1, the complete variable domain is ETGVTQSPTHLIKTRGQQVTLRCSSQSGHNTVSWYQQALGQGPQFIFQYYREEENGRGNFPPRFSGLQFPNYSSELNVNALELDDSALYLCASSLQGMPNTEAFFGQGTRLTVV.

Only a few counts were recorded for this clonotype. The chain uses TRBV7-9 and TRBJ2-5; 9 positions match TRBD1. The germline gives CDR1 SEHNR, CDR2 FQNEAQ (reference sequence). V was pared by 5 bases and J by 4 bases, with 14 bases of the junction left unmatched. This CDR3 contains 17 residues. CDR3 sequence: CASSPYRQGEIGETQYF. CDR3 DNA: TGTGCCAGCAGCCCCTACCGACAGGGGGAAATTGGAGAGACCCAGTACTTC.

This clonotype appeared a few times. The rearrangement uses TRBV6-6 and TRBJ1-5, with D possibly TRBD1 on 5 matching bases. V lost 5 bases to trimming and J lost 3 bases, with 11 bases between them. The CDR3 is made up of 14 amino acids. Germline assignment: CDR1 MNHNY and CDR2 SVGAGI (reference sequence). This CDR3 reads CASSDKGINQPQHF. The DNA of the CDR3 is TGTGCCAGCAGTGACAAGGGGATCAATCAGCCCCAGCATTTT.

V is TRBV20-1 and J is TRBJ1-5, with 12 bases lining up with TRBD1. The CDR3 spans 18 residues. V was clipped by 6 bases and J by 2 bases; unmatched bases: 14. Looked up from germline, CDR1 is DFQATT and CDR2 is SNEGSKA (reference sequence). The CDR3 protein is CSARKAGQGAFGNQPQHF. CDR3 in DNA: TGCAGTGCCCGAAAAGCGGGACAGGGGGCATTTGGCAATCAGCCCCAGCATTTT.

This clonotype has only a few counts. J is TRBJ1-2 and V is TRBV4-2; D remains ambiguous. The V end was cut by 1 base, the J end by 3 bases, with 18 bases between. Germline V gene lookup returns CDR1 LGHNA and CDR2 YNFKEQ. CDR3 size: 17 residues. The CDR3, as DNA: TGTGCCAGCAGCCAAGCACCAACGACACCGGAGGACTATGGCTACACCTTC. It yields the protein CASSQAPTTPEDYGYTF.

V gene TRBV19 combines with J gene TRBJ1-5; D call uncertain. The CDR3 has 14 amino acids. Germline V gene sequence: CDR1 LNHDA, CDR2 SQIVND (reference sequence). The ends were cut back, 4 bases at V and 5 bases at J, with 12 bases in the middle. As DNA, the CDR3 is TGTGCCAGTAGTAAGGAGGTTCCGTATCAGCCCCAGCATTTT. It codes for CASSKEVPYQPQHF.

This clonotype was observed a few times. This sequence joins TRBV2 and TRBJ2-3, with a weak D call TRBD2 (5 bases). Germline CDR1 reads SNHLY; CDR2 reads FYNNEI. V was shortened by 5 bases and J by 6 bases, with 9 bases between the two germline ends. CDR3 size: 12 residues. As DNA, the CDR3 is TGTGCCAGCAGTACGGGAAGGGATACGCAGTATTTT. It encodes CASSTGRDTQYF.

A few counts support this clonotype. The rearrangement uses TRBV5-1 and TRBJ2-7, with TRBD2 identical over 8 bases. The CDR3 is made up of 15 amino acids. The junction had 8 bases not matched to a gene; V was cut back by 4 bases and J by 2 bases. Looked up from germline, CDR1 is SGHRS and CDR2 is YFSETQ. This chain's CDR3 is CASSPGGGATYEQYF. CDR3 in DNA: TGCGCCAGCAGCCCCGGGGGGGGGGCAACCTACGAGCAGTACTTC.

There are a few counts of this clonotype. V is TRBV5-1 and J is TRBJ2-1; possible D gene TRBD2, 5 bases. The length of the CDR3 is 13 residues. The germline V gene encodes CDR1 SGHRS and CDR2 YFSETQ. Between the trimmed V and J ends, which lost 0 bases and 6 bases, there was a span of 7 bases. In DNA form, the CDR3 reads TGCGCCAGCAGCTTGGGCGGGCTCAATGAGCAGTTCTTC. This encodes CASSLGGLNEQFF.

The chain joins TRBV25-1 to TRBJ2-7; 13 bases fit TRBD2. Germline V gene lookup returns CDR1 MGHDK and CDR2 SYGVNS. The CDR3 spans 15 residues. With 4 bases clipped from V and 3 bases from J, the junction kept 3 bases outside the gene matches. The CDR3 sequence is CASSGRLAGGYEQYF. DNA of the CDR3: TGTGCCAGCAGTGGACGACTAGCGGGAGGCTACGAGCAGTACTTC.

This clonotype was found a few times. V is TRBV2 and J is TRBJ1-1; D not certain. The length of the CDR3 is 12 residues. V gave up 4 bases and J gave up 10 bases, with 13 bases separating them. Germline V gene sequence: CDR1 SNHLY, CDR2 FYNNEI. For the CDR3, the DNA is TGTGCCAGCAGTGTGTTGTCGACCGGAGCTTTCTTT. It translates to CASSVLSTGAFF.

This clonotype was picked up a small number of times. The chain links TRBV13 to TRBJ2-7; 8 bases map to TRBD2. From germline, CDR1 is PRHDT and CDR2 FYEKMQ (reference sequence). V was clipped by 2 bases and J by 7 bases; unmatched bases: 10. The CDR3 covers 15 residues. The CDR3 DNA follows: TGTGCCAGCAGCTTAAGGGGACTAGTCTCTGGGGAGCAGTACTTC. Translating it yields CASSLRGLVSGEQYF.

There are many counts of this clonotype. This sequence joins TRBV13 and TRBJ2-7; the D gene is possibly TRBD2 (5 bases). CDR3 length equals 15 residues. The germline CDR1 and CDR2 sequences are PRHDT and FYEKMQ (reference sequence). V was pared by 3 bases and J by 0 bases, with 12 bases between. The CDR3 region has the DNA TGTGCCAGCAGCTTCCGGGGTTTATCCTCCTACGAGCAGTACTTC. This translates into CASSFRGLSSYEQYF.

This clonotype was seen at least ten times. This chain joins TRBV7-9 and TRBJ1-1, with 7 bases that match TRBD1. The J segment lost 3 bases and the V segment lost 5 bases, leaving 3 bases of the junction unmatched. The CDR3 has 13 residues. Germline CDR1 SEHNR, CDR2 FQNEAQ (reference sequence). CDR3 amino acids: CASSPTGYTEAFF. CDR3 nucleotides: TGTGCCAGCAGCCCGACAGGGTACACTGAAGCTTTCTTT.

This clonotype was recorded a few times. This chain uses TRBV7-8 with TRBJ2-5, with a weak D call TRBD2 (6 bases). The CDR3 runs to 14 residues. V was cut by 10 bases and J by 4 bases, with 19 bases left in between. Germline V gene sequence: CDR1 SGHVS, CDR2 FQNEAQ. CDR3: CATMLRVGGETQYF. The CDR3 DNA follows: TGTGCCACCATGCTCAGGGTCGGGGGAGAGACCCAGTACTTC.

CDR3 sequence (DNA): TGTGCCAGCAGTTCGTTCCTAGCGGGAGACCTCTACGAGCAGTACTTC. Its translation is CASSSFLAGDLYEQYF. The chain combines TRBV6-5 with TRBJ2-7; 10 positions agree with TRBD2. The CDR3 is 16 residues long. V trimming: 4 bases; J trimming: 3 bases; junction bases outside the gene matches: 9. Per germline, CDR1 MNHEY and CDR2 SVGAGI.

This clonotype was observed a few times. The CDR3 sequence is CASSLAGLGRHSYEQYF. The CDR3 DNA follows: TGTGCCAGCAGTTTAGCCGGGCTGGGACGCCACTCCTACGAGCAGTACTTC. This chain links TRBV12-3 or TRBV12-4 with TRBJ2-7; D assignment may be TRBD1 or TRBD2 (5 bases each). Deletions cut 0 bases from V and 0 bases from J, with 15 bases between. The CDR3 runs 17 residues.

The sample holds a few counts of this clonotype. The CDR3 loop reads CASTPGTGDYGYTF. In nucleotides, the CDR3 is TGTGCCAGCACCCCCGGGACGGGTGACTATGGCTACACCTTC. The gene calls are TRBV9 and TRBJ1-2, with a possible D match to TRBD1 (5 bases). This CDR3 contains 14 residues. V lost 6 bases and J lost 3, with 15 bases in between. The germline V gene has CDR1 SGDLS and CDR2 YYNGEE.

V and J are TRBV9 and TRBJ1-2, with D possibly matching TRBD1 (5 bases). CDR3 length: 15 amino acids. V lost 1 base and J lost 1, with 11 bases in between. CDR1 and CDR2 from the germline V gene are SGDLS and YYNGEE. The CDR3 sequence is CASSVLGELNYGYTF. The CDR3, as DNA: TGTGCCAGCAGCGTATTGGGGGAACTTAACTATGGCTACACCTTC. The entire variable domain, with the rest obtained from reference TRBV9 and TRBJ1-2, is as follows: DSGVTQTPKHLITATGQRVTLRCSPRSGDLSVYWYQQSLDQGLQFLIQYYNGEERAKGNILERFSAQQFPDLHSELNLSSLELGDSALYFCASSVLGELNYGYTFGSGTRLTVV.

This clonotype was found a few times. The chain links TRBV5-1 to TRBJ1-4; no clear D. V gave up 1 base and J gave up 7 bases, with 14 bases separating them. Germline V gene sequence: CDR1 SGHRS, CDR2 YFSETQ. CDR3 length equals 15 residues. CDR3 amino acids: CASSLNAGLSEKLFF. In DNA, the CDR3 is TGCGCCAGCAGCTTGAATGCGGGGTTAAGTGAAAAACTGTTTTTT.

The chain recombines TRBV29-1 with TRBJ2-1; 7 positions match TRBD2. The J segment lost 0 bases and the V segment lost 6 bases, leaving 8 bases of the junction unmatched. Germline assignment: CDR1 SQVTM and CDR2 ANQGSEA. The CDR3 loop spans 15 amino acids. CDR3 amino acids: CSVAGVLRSYNEQFF. Written as DNA, the CDR3 is TGCAGCGTCGCGGGAGTGCTCCGCTCCTACAATGAGCAGTTCTTC.

The chain recombines TRBV5-1 with TRBJ2-5; no clear D gene. Germline V gene data show CDR1 as SGHRS and CDR2 as YFSETQ. This CDR3 has 13 amino acids. Trimming stripped 3 bases from V and 4 bases from J, with 10 bases between. The CDR3 DNA reads as TGCGCCAGCAGCTCTTCGGCCCGAGAGACCCAGTACTTC. Translation gives CASSSSARETQYF.

V is TRBV20-1 and J is TRBJ2-1, with D perhaps assigned TRBD1 or TRBD2 (5 bases each). Germline V gene lookup returns CDR1 DFQATT and CDR2 SNEGSKA (reference sequence). V dropped 0 bases and J dropped 9 bases, with 21 bases sitting between them. The CDR3 extends over 16 amino acids. CDR3 DNA: TGCAGTGCTAGAGATCGGTGGGGAGAAACTAGGGGTGAGCAGTTCTTC. Translation gives CSARDRWGETRGEQFF.

The chain employs TRBV6-1 and TRBJ2-1, with TRBD2 matching over 13 bases. The CDR3 length is 15 residues. V lost 1 base to trimming and J lost 9 bases; unmatched junction nucleotides: 3. Per the germline V gene, CDR1 is MNHNS and CDR2 is SASEGT. The CDR3 protein is CASSEGTSGRFEQFF. CDR3 coding DNA: TGTGCCAGCAGTGAAGGGACTAGCGGGAGATTTGAGCAGTTCTTC.